This T cell receptor beta chain was recorded in a study of beta chain features in type 1 diabetes. Every isolated RNA sample was fully reverse transcribed, so sequencing captured expressed TCRB transcripts. Some clones are missing from TCRdb's copy, which holds only in-frame ones; the method was immunoSEQ multiplex PCR. The repertoire has 810,000 or so clones, roughly a sixth of them found once; the top ten carry 0.02% to 0.025%. The CDR3 is made up of 14 amino acids. V was shortened by 2 bases and J by 8 bases, with 12 bases between the two germline ends. The germline V gene has CDR1 KGHSH and CDR2 LQKENI. Points from the study as a whole: Patients with type 1 diabetes showed fewer VDJ junction insertions and more deletions. Compared with healthy donors, patients appeared to share more similar naive, central memory and regulatory TCRB repertoires.

Around 110 mL of blood, on average, came from one heparinised draw per donor. Comments on this clone: Its antigen is still unknown.

This sequence was found in a woman aged 18-35 years in good health. The chain joins TRBV18 to TRBJ1-4; possible D gene TRBD1, 5 bases. The sample consisted of naive CD4+ T cells from blood. The DNA of the CDR3 is TGTGCCAGCTCACCAGCGGCCCGGGACGAAAAACTGTTTTTT. The encoded protein is CASSPAARDEKLFF. Based on the CDR3 plus reference TRBV18 and TRBJ1-4, the full variable domain is NAGVMQNPRHLVRRRGQEARLRCSPMKGHSHVYWYRQLPEEGLKFMVYLQKENIIDESGMPKERFSAEFPKEGPSILRIQQVVRGDSAAYFCASSPAARDEKLFFGSGTQLSVL.